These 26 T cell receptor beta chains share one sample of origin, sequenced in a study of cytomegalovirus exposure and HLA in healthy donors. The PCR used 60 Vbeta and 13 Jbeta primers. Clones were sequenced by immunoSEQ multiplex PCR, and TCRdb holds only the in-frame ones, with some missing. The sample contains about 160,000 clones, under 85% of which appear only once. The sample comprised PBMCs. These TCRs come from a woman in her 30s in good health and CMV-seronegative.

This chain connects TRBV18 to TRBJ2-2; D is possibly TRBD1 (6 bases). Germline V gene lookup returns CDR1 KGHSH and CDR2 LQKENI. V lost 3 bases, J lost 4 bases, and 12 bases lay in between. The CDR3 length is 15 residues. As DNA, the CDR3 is TGTGCCAGCTCACCTCAGGGGCCAACCACCGGGGAGCTGTTTTTT. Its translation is CASSPQGPTTGELFF.

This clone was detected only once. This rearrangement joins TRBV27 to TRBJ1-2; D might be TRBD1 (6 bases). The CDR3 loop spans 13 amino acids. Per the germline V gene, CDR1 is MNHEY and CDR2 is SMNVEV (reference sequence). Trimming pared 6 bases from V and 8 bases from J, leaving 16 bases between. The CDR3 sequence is CASSASGAGGYTF. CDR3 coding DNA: TGTGCCAGCAGCGCCTCAGGGGCTGGCGGCTACACCTTC.

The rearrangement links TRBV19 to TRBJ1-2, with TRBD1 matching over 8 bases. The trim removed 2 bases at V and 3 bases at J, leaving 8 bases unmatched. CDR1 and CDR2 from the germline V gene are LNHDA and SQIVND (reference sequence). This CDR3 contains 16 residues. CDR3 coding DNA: TGTGCCAGTAGTATATCTACAGGGGGAGTATACTATGGCTACACCTTC. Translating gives CASSISTGGVYYGYTF.

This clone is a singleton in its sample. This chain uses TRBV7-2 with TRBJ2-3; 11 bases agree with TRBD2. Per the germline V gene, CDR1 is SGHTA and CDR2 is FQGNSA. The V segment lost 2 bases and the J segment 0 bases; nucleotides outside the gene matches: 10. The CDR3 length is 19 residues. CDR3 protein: CASSLMASGGPSSTDTQYF. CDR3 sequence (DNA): TGTGCCAGCAGCTTAATGGCTAGCGGGGGGCCTTCTAGCACAGATACGCAGTATTTT.

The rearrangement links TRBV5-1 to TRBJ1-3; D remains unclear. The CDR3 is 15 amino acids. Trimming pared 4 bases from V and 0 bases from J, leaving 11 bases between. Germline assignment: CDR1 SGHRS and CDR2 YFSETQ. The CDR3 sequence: CASSAGSNSGNTIYF. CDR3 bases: TGCGCCAGCAGCGCGGGGTCAAACTCTGGAAACACCATATATTTT.

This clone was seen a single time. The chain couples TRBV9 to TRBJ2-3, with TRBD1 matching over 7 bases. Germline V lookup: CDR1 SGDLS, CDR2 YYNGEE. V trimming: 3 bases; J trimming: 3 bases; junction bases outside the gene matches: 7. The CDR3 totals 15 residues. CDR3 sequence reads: CASSARDSPTDTQYF. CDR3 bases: TGTGCCAGCAGCGCTCGGGACAGCCCGACAGATACGCAGTATTTT.

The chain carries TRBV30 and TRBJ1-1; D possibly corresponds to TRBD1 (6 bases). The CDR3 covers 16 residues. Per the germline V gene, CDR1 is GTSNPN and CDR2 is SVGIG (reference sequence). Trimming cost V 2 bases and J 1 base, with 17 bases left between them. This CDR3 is CAWSPGRGLGNTEAFF. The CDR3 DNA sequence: TGTGCCTGGAGTCCGGGGAGGGGGTTGGGGAACACTGAAGCTTTCTTT.

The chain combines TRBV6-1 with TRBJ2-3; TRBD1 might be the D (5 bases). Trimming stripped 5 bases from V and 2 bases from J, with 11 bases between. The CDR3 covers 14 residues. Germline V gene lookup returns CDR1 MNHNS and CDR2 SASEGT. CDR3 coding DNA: TGTGCCAGCAGTTTTCAAGGGGCCACAGATACGCAGTATTTT. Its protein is CASSFQGATDTQYF.

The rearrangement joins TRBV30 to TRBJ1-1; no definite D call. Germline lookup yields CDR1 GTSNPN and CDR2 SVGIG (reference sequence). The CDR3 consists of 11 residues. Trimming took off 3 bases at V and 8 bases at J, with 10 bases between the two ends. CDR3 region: CAWRREMEAFF. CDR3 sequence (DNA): TGTGCCTGGAGGAGGGAAATGGAAGCTTTCTTT.

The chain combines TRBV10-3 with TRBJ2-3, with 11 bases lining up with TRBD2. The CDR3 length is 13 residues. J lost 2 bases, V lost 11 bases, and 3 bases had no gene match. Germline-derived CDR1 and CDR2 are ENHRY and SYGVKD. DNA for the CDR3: TGTGCCTTGGGACTAGCGGACACAGATACGCAGTATTTT. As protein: CALGLADTDTQYF.

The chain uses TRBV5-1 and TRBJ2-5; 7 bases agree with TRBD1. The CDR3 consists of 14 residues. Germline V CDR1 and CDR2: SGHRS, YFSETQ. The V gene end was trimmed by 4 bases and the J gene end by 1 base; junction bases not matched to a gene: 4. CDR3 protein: CASSVGQAQETQYF. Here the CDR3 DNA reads TGCGCCAGCAGCGTCGGACAGGCCCAAGAGACCCAGTACTTC. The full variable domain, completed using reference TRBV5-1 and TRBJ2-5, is KAGVTQTPRYLIKTRGQQVTLSCSPISGHRSVSWYQQTPGQGLQFLFEYFSETQRNKGNFPGRFSGRQFSNSRSEMNVSTLELGDSALYLCASSVGQAQETQYFGPGTRLLVL.

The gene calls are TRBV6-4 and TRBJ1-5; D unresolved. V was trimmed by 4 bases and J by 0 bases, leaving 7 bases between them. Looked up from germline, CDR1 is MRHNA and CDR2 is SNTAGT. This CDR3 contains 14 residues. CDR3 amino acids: CASSAAYSNQPQHF. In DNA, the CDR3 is TGTGCCAGCAGTGCTGCCTATAGCAATCAGCCCCAGCATTTT.

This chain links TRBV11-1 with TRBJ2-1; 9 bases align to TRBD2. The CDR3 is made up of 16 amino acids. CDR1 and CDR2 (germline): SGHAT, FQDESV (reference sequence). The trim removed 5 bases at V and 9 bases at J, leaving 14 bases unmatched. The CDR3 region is CASSPGGDRGRGEQFF. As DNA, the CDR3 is TGTGCCAGCAGCCCCGGCGGGGACCGCGGGAGGGGTGAGCAGTTCTTC. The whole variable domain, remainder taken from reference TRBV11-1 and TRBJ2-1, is EAEVAQSPRYKITEKSQAVAFWCDPISGHATLYWYRQILGQGPELLVQFQDESVVDDSQLPKDRFSAERLKGVDSTLKIQPAELGDSAMYLCASSPGGDRGRGEQFFGPGTRLTVL.

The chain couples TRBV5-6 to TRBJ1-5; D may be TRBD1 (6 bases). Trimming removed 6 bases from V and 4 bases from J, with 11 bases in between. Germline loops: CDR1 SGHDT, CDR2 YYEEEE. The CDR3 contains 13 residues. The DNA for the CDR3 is TGTGCCAGCACCCTCAGGGGAAATCAGCCCCAGCATTTT. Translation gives CASTLRGNQPQHF.

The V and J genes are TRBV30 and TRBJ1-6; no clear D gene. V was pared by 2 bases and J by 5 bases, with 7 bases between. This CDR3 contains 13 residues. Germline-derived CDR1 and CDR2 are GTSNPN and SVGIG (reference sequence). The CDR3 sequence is CAWSTTNNSPLHF. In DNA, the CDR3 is TGTGCCTGGAGTACAACCAATAATTCACCCCTCCACTTT.

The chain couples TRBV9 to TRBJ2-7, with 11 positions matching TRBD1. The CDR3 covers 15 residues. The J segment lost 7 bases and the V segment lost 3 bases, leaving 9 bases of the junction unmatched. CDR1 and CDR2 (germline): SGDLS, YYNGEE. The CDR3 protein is CASSAGTGGGEEQYF. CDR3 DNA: TGTGCCAGCAGCGCGGGGACAGGGGGTGGCGAAGAGCAGTACTTC.

The CDR3 DNA reads as TGTGCCTGGACAGGGAACTCCTACGAGCAGTACTTC. Its protein product is CAWTGNSYEQYF. This rearrangement joins TRBV30 to TRBJ2-7, with D maybe TRBD1 (5 bases). This CDR3 has 12 residues. Trimming took off 4 bases at V and 0 bases at J, with 7 bases between the two ends. Germline CDR1 GTSNPN, CDR2 SVGIG (reference sequence).

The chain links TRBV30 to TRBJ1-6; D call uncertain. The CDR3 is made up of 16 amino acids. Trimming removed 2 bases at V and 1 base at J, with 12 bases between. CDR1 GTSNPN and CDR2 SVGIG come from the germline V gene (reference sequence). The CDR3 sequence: CAWSLSMKSYNSPLHF. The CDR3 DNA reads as TGTGCCTGGAGTCTCTCTATGAAGTCCTATAATTCACCCCTCCACTTT.

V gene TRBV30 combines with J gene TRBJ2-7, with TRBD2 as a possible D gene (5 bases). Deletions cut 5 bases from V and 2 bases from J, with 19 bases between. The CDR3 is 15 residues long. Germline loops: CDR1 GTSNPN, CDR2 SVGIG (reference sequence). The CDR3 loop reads CAWYPTAGRTYEQYF. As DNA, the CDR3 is TGTGCCTGGTACCCCACTGCGGGCAGGACCTACGAGCAGTACTTC.

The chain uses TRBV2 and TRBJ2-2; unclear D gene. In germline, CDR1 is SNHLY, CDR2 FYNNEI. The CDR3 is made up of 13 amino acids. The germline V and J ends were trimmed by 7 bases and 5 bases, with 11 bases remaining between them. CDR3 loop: CASKEQLTGELFF. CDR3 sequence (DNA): TGTGCCAGCAAGGAACAGTTAACCGGGGAGCTGTTTTTT.

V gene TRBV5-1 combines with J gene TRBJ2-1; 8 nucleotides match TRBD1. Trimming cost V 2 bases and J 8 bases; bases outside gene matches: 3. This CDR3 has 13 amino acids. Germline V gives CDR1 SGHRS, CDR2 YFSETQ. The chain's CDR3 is CASSFQGADEQFF. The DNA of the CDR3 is TGCGCCAGCAGCTTCCAGGGGGCTGATGAGCAGTTCTTC. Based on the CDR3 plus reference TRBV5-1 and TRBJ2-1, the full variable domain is KAGVTQTPRYLIKTRGQQVTLSCSPISGHRSVSWYQQTPGQGLQFLFEYFSETQRNKGNFPGRFSGRQFSNSRSEMNVSTLELGDSALYLCASSFQGADEQFFGPGTRLTVL.

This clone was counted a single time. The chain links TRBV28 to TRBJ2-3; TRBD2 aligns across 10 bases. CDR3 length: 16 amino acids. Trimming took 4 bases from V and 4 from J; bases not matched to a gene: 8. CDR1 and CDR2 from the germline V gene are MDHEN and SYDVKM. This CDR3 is CASSSERGGRADTQYF. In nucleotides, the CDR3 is TGTGCCAGCAGTTCCGAGCGGGGGGGCCGGGCAGATACGCAGTATTTT.

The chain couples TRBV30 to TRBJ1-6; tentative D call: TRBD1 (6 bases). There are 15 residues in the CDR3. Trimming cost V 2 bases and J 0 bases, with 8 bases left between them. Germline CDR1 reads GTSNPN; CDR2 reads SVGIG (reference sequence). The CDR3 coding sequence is TGTGCCTGGAGTACAGGGAGCTCCTATAATTCACCCCTCCACTTT. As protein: CAWSTGSSYNSPLHF. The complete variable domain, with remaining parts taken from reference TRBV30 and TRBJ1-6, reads SQTIHQWPATLVQPVGSPLSLECTVEGTSNPNLYWYRQAAGRGLQLLFYSVGIGQISSEVPQNLSASRPQDRQFILSSKKLLLSDSGFYLCAWSTGSSYNSPLHFGNGTRLTVT.

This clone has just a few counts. CDR3 DNA: TGTGCCAGCGGACTAGCGGGGGCCAACACCGGGGAGCTGTTTTTT. Translated: CASGLAGANTGELFF. This chain connects TRBV7-9 to TRBJ2-2; 13 nucleotides line up with TRBD2. The CDR3 runs to 15 residues. CDR1 and CDR2 from the germline V gene are SEHNR and FQNEAQ (reference sequence). V lost 8 bases, J lost 2 bases, and 2 bases stayed unmatched.

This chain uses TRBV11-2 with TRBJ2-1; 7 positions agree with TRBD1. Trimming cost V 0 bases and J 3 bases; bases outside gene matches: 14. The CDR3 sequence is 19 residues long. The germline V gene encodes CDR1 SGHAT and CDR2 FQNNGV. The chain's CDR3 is CASSLDIPQRTGYYNEQFF. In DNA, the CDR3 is TGTGCCAGCAGCTTAGATATCCCCCAGAGGACAGGATACTACAATGAGCAGTTCTTC. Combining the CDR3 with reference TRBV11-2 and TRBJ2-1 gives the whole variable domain EAGVAQSPRYKIIEKRQSVAFWCNPISGHATLYWYQQILGQGPKLLIQFQNNGVVDDSQLPKDRFSAERLKGVDSTLKIQPAKLEDSAVYLCASSLDIPQRTGYYNEQFFGPGTRLTVL.

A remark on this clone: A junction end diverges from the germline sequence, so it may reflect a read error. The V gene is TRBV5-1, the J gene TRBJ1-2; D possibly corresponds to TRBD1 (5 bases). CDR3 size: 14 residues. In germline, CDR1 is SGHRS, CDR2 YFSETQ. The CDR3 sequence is CASSLGRGDGGYTF. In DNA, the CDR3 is TGTGCCAGCAGCTTGGGTCGCGGGGACGGTGGCTACACCTTC.